The sample holds a few counts of the clone carrying this T cell receptor (beta chain). The sample belongs to a study of beta chain features in type 1 diabetes. The germline gives CDR1 LNHDA, CDR2 SQIVND (reference sequence). V lost 2 bases, J lost 0 bases, and 0 bases stayed unmatched. There are 14 residues in the CDR3. It was via CD45RO/CCR7/CD25/CD127/CD95/CD27 that CD4+ naive, central memory, regulatory and stem cell-like memory cells were sorted. Reverse transcription of all isolated RNA meant that expressed TCRB transcripts were sequenced. Generated by immunoSEQ multiplex PCR, the TCRdb table keeps only in-frame clones and is missing some. The table has 860,000 or so clones, 17% seen once; the top ten hold 0.02% to 0.03%.

The sequenced sample was naive CD4+ T cells from blood. This sequence originates from a woman under 30 in good health. V and J are TRBV19 and TRBJ1-1, with 7 positions matching TRBD1. This CDR3 reads CASSIQGVNTEAFF. For the CDR3, the DNA is TGTGCCAGTAGTATACAGGGGGTGAACACTGAAGCTTTCTTT.